Shown below are 15 T cell receptor beta chains from a single sample sequenced in a study of shared clonotypes between healthy human individuals. The table came from immunoSEQ multiplex PCR; TCRdb's copy has only in-frame clones and leaves some out. The sample lists hundreds of thousands of clones; 97% were seen once. The sequencing sample was made of naive CD4+ T cells sorted from blood. The subset: CD45RA+ positively selected. These receptor sequences come from a woman younger than 45 in good health.

The rearrangement uses TRBV5-1 and TRBJ2-2; D gene uncertain. The ends were cut back, 6 bases at V and 4 bases at J, with 13 bases in the middle. The CDR3 has 14 amino acids. CDR1 SGHRS and CDR2 YFSETQ come from the germline V gene. CDR3 in amino acids: CASNQQGGTGELFF. For the CDR3, the DNA is TGCGCCAGCAACCAGCAAGGCGGCACCGGGGAGCTGTTTTTT.

A single count supports this clone. The chain uses TRBV5-8 and TRBJ2-1; TRBD2 matches 11 bases. Looked up from germline, CDR1 is SGHTS and CDR2 is YDEGEE. Trimming cost V 5 bases and J 6 bases; bases outside gene matches: 4. This CDR3 comprises 14 residues. This chain's CDR3 is CASRIAGGPNEQFF. The CDR3 bases are TGTGCCAGCAGAATAGCGGGAGGGCCCAATGAGCAGTTCTTC.

The chain joins TRBV29-1 to TRBJ1-5; D gene uncertain. CDR1 and CDR2 (germline): SQVTM, ANQGSEA. This CDR3 spans 14 amino acids. V shed 4 bases and J shed 7 bases, with 17 bases lying between them. CDR3 protein: CSVATNSRGQPQHF. The DNA for the CDR3 is TGCAGCGTTGCAACTAACAGTCGAGGCCAGCCCCAGCATTTT.

The sample holds one count of this clone. The chain joins TRBV19 to TRBJ1-1; D might be TRBD1 (5 bases). The CDR3 is made up of 16 amino acids. Trimming removed 6 bases from V and 6 bases from J, with 23 bases in between. CDR1 and CDR2 from the germline V gene are LNHDA and SQIVND (reference sequence). CDR3 amino acids: CASSLGRTGARSEAFF. CDR3 bases: TGTGCCAGTAGCCTCGGGAGGACCGGGGCGCGCTCTGAAGCTTTCTTT.

The chain employs TRBV11-2 and TRBJ2-7; 10 bases are shared with TRBD2. The ends lost 5 bases at V and 1 base at J; junction bases unmatched: 5. The CDR3 spans 15 residues. Germline-derived CDR1 and CDR2 are SGHAT and FQNNGV. This chain's CDR3 is CASSKKREGSYEQYF. DNA for the CDR3: TGTGCCAGCAGCAAAAAGCGGGAGGGTTCCTACGAGCAGTACTTC. The variable domain in full, completed from reference TRBV11-2 and TRBJ2-7, reads EAGVAQSPRYKIIEKRQSVAFWCNPISGHATLYWYQQILGQGPKLLIQFQNNGVVDDSQLPKDRFSAERLKGVDSTLKIQPAKLEDSAVYLCASSKKREGSYEQYFGPGTRLTVT.

The chain recombines TRBV28 with TRBJ1-2; tentative D call: TRBD1 (6 bases). Deletions cut 6 bases from V and 1 base from J, with 21 bases between. The CDR3 totals 17 residues. Per germline, CDR1 MDHEN and CDR2 SYDVKM. CDR3 region: CASSQGGGGNYNYGYTF. As DNA, the CDR3 is TGTGCCAGCAGCCAAGGGGGGGGAGGGAACTATAACTATGGCTACACCTTC.

The chain carries TRBV5-4 and TRBJ2-4, with 7 bases that match TRBD1. This CDR3 is 16 amino acids long. Germline trimming cut 0 bases from V and 0 bases from J; bases unmatched to any gene: 3. Germline-derived CDR1 and CDR2 are SGHNT and YYREEE (reference sequence). CDR3 residues: CASSLGDRLAKNIQYF. In nucleotides, the CDR3 is TGTGCCAGCAGCTTGGGGGACAGACTAGCCAAAAACATTCAGTACTTC. The variable domain in full, with the rest retrieved from reference TRBV5-4 and TRBJ2-4, is ETGVTQSPTHLIKTRGQQVTLRCSSQSGHNTVSWYQQALGQGPQFIFQYYREEENGRGNFPPRFSGLQFPNYSSELNVNALELDDSALYLCASSLGDRLAKNIQYFGAGTRLSVL.

The chain couples TRBV4-1 to TRBJ1-5, with 7 bases identical to TRBD1. J lost 4 bases, V lost 3 bases, and 12 bases had no gene match. This CDR3 comprises 17 residues. Germline V CDR1 and CDR2: MGHRA, YSYEKL. This CDR3 is CASSQLGQAKGNQPQHF. CDR3 DNA sequence: TGCGCCAGCAGCCAGCTCGGACAGGCTAAAGGGAATCAGCCCCAGCATTTT.

This clone has only one observation. The genes are TRBV13 and TRBJ2-7; 10 bases are a match to TRBD1. Germline lookup yields CDR1 PRHDT and CDR2 FYEKMQ (reference sequence). After removal of 5 bases from V and 2 bases from J, the junction contained 6 bases not matched to a gene. This CDR3 has 15 amino acids. The CDR3 is CASSPSTGGAYEQYF. DNA of the CDR3: TGTGCCAGCAGCCCTTCGACAGGGGGCGCCTACGAGCAGTACTTC.

V is TRBV18 and J is TRBJ2-1; 7 bases are a match to TRBD1. After removal of 4 bases from V and 5 bases from J, the junction contained 5 bases not matched to a gene. This CDR3 has 14 amino acids. The germline V gene has CDR1 KGHSH and CDR2 LQKENI. Written as DNA, the CDR3 is TGTGCCAGCTCACGGACAGGCGTCGACAATGAGCAGTTCTTC. This encodes CASSRTGVDNEQFF.

The CDR3 sequence: CASSPKQGTNEKLFF. In DNA, the CDR3 is TGTGCCAGCAGCCCTAAACAGGGTACTAATGAAAAACTGTTTTTT. The chain uses TRBV7-9 and TRBJ1-4; TRBD1 is a possible D gene (6 bases). Germline V gene lookup returns CDR1 SEHNR and CDR2 FQNEAQ (reference sequence). This CDR3 has 15 amino acids. The germline V and J ends were trimmed by 5 bases and 2 bases, with 12 bases remaining between them.

V usage is TRBV27 and J usage is TRBJ2-7; D gene ambiguous. The V gene lost 4 bases and the J gene lost 2 bases, with 18 bases spanning the gap. Germline CDR1 reads MNHEY; CDR2 reads SMNVEV (reference sequence). The CDR3 has 16 amino acids. The DNA of the CDR3 is TGTGCCAGCAGTTCCCCCTCATTGACTGGGACCTACGAGCAGTACTTC. Translation: CASSSPSLTGTYEQYF.

V is TRBV2 and J is TRBJ2-7; D is tentatively TRBD1 or TRBD2 (5 bases each). Germline CDR1 SNHLY, CDR2 FYNNEI. The ends were cut back, 7 bases at V and 0 bases at J, with 13 bases in the middle. The CDR3 covers 14 residues. The CDR3 spells CASIRGTDSYEQYF. The CDR3 coding sequence is TGTGCCAGCATCAGAGGGACGGACTCCTACGAGCAGTACTTC.

The CDR3 loop reads CASSLARGRNTEAFF. In DNA form, the CDR3 reads TGTGCCAGCAGCTTAGCGAGGGGGAGGAACACTGAAGCTTTCTTT. The chain links TRBV7-6 to TRBJ1-1; perhaps TRBD1 as D (6 bases). The CDR3 runs 15 residues. The germline V and J ends were trimmed by 0 bases and 1 base, with 9 bases remaining between them. CDR1 and CDR2 (germline): SGHVS, FNYEAQ.

The chain carries TRBV7-9 and TRBJ2-1; 13 bases are a match to TRBD2. CDR1 SEHNR and CDR2 FQNEAQ come from the germline V gene (reference sequence). V shed 4 bases, J shed 8 bases, and the junction held 11 bases outside the gene matches. This CDR3 contains 17 residues. CDR3 protein: CASSSDPGLAGHHEQFF. The DNA of the CDR3 is TGTGCCAGCAGCTCCGACCCGGGACTAGCGGGACACCATGAGCAGTTCTTC.